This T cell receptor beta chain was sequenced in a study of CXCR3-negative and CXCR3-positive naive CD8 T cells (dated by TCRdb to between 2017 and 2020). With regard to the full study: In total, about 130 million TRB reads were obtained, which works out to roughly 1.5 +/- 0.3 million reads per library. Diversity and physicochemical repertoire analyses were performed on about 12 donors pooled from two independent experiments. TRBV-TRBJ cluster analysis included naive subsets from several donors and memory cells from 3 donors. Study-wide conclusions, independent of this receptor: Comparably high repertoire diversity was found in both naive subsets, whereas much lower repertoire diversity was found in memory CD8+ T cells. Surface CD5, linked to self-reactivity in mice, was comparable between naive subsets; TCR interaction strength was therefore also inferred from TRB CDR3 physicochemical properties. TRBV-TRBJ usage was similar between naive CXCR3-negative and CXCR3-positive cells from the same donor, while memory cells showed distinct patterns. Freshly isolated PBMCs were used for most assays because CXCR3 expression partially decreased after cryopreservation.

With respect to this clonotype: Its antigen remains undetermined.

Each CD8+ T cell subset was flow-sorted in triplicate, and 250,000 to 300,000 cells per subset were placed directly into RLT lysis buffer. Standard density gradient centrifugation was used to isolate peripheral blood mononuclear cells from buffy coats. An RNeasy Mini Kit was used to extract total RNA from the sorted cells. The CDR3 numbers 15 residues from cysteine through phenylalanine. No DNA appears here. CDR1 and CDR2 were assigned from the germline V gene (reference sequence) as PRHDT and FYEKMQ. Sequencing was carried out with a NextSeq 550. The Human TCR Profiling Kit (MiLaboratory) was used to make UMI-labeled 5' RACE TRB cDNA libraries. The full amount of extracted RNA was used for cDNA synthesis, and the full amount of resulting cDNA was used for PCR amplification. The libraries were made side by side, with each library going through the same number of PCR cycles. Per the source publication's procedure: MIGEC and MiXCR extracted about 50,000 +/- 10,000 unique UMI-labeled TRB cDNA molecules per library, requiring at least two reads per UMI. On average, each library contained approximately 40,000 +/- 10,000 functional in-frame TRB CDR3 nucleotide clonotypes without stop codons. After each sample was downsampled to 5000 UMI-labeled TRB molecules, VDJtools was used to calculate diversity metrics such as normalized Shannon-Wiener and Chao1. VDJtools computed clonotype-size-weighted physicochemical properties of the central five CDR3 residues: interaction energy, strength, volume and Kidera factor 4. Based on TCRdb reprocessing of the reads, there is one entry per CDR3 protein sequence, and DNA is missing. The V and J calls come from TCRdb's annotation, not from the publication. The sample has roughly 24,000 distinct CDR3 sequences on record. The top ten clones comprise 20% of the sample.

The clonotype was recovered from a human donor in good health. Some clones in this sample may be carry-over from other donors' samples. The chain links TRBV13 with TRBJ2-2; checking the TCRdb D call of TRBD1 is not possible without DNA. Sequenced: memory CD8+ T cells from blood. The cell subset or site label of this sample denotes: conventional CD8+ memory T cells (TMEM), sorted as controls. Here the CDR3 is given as CASSLGTGDPGELFF.